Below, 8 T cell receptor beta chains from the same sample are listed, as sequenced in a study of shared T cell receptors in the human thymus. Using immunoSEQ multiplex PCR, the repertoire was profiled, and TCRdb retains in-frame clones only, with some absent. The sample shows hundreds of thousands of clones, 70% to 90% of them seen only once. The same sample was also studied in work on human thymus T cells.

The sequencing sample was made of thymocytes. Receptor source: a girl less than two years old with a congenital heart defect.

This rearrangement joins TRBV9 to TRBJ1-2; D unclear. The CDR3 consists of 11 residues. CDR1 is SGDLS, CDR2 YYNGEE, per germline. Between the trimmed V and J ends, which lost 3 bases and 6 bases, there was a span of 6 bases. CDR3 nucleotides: TGTGCCAGCAGCGGCGGCAATGGCTACACCTTC. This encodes CASSGGNGYTF.

The CDR3 sequence is CASSLGYGPDRNYGYTF. In DNA, the CDR3 is TGTGCCAGCAGCTTAGGTTATGGTCCGGACAGGAACTATGGCTACACCTTC. The rearrangement links TRBV7-9 to TRBJ1-2; 7 bases line up with TRBD1. V was pared by 1 base and J by 2 bases, with 10 bases of the junction left unmatched. CDR1 is SEHNR and CDR2 is FQNEAQ in the germline V gene (reference sequence). This CDR3 has 17 amino acids.

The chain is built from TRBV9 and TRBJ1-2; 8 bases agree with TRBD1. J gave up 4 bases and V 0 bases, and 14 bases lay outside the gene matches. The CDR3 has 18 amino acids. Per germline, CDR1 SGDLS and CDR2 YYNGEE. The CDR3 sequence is CASSVGVGTGRPIYGYTF. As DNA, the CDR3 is TGTGCCAGCAGCGTAGGGGTGGGGACAGGCCGACCTATCTATGGCTACACCTTC.

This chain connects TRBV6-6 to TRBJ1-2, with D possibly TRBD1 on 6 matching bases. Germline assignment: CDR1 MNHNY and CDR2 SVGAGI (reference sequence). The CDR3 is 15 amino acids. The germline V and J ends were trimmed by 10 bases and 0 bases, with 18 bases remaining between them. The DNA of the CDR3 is TGTGCCATATTCAGGGGCAAGGAAGCTAACTATGGCTACACCTTC. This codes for CAIFRGKEANYGYTF.

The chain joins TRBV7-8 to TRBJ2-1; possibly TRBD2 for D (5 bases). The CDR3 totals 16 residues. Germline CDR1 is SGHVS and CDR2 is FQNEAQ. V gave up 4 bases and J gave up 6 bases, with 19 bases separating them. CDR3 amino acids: CASSSSRAAPSNEQFF. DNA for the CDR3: TGTGCCAGCAGCTCGAGCAGAGCGGCCCCATCCAATGAGCAGTTCTTC.

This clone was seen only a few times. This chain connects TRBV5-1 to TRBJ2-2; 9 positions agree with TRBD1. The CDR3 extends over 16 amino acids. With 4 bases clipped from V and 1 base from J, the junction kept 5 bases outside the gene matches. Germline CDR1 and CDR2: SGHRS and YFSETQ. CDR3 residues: CASSISDRGNTGELFF. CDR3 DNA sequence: TGCGCCAGCAGCATCTCGGACAGGGGGAACACCGGGGAGCTGTTTTTT.

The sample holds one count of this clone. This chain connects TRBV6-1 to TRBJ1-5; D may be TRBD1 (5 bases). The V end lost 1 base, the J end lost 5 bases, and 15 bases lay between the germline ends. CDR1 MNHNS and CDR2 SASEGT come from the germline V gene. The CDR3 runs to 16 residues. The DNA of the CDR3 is TGTGCCAGCAGTGAAGACGGGGGGACGACTTATCAGCCCCAGCATTTT. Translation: CASSEDGGTTYQPQHF.

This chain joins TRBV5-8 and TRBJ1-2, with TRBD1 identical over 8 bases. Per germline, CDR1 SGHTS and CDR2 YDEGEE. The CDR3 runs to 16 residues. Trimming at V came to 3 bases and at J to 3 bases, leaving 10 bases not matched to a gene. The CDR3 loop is CASSSQVTGDHYGYTF. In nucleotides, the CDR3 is TGTGCCAGCAGCTCCCAGGTGACAGGGGACCACTATGGCTACACCTTC.